Sequencing of this T cell receptor (beta chain) was carried out in a study of cytomegalovirus exposure and HLA in healthy donors. Findings and limits, study-wide: In a later analysis, specific HLA alleles were associated with about 18,000 TCR beta sequences at a 0.05 false discovery rate.

This clone appeared a few times. Its antigen is unknown. The V segment lost 1 base and the J segment 7 bases; nucleotides outside the gene matches: 1. Germline assignment: CDR1 SGHAT and CDR2 FQNNGV. The CDR3 runs 15 residues. 60 Vbeta and 13 Jbeta primers were used in PCR. Using immunoSEQ multiplex PCR, the repertoire was profiled, and TCRdb retains in-frame clones only, with some absent. The sample contains approximately 200,000 clones, around 79% of which appear only once. The J gene is TRBJ1-6, the V gene TRBV11-2, with 10 bases fitting TRBD1. This clonotype originated in a girl aged 5-17 years in good health and CMV-seropositive. The source material was PBMCs. The CDR3 spells CASSLGGQGNSPLHF. Written as DNA, the CDR3 is TGTGCCAGCAGCTTAGGGGGACAGGGGAATTCACCCCTCCACTTT.